Listed below are T cell receptor beta chains from one sample, sequenced in a study of control samples from healthy donors and cancer patients. Data came from immunoSEQ multiplex PCR; TCRdb stores just in-frame clones and leaves some out. The table records tens of thousands of clones, approximately 90% of them present only once. The sequenced sample consisted of PBMCs. The receptors stem from a man aged 45 to 65 with lung cancer. Both conserved end residues are part of each CDR3. Fields, in order: J gene, V gene, clone size, D gene, CDR3 DNA, CDR3 protein. A D gene is named only where the DNA matches it firmly. Clone sizes are given selectively: once, few, many, or a class where the clone is expanded.

TRBJ1-5 | TRBV30 | . | TRBD1 | TGTGCCTGGAGCGCAGGGGGGAATAATCAGCCCCAGCATTTT | CAWSAGGNNQPQHF
TRBJ1-5 | TRBV11-3 | . | . | TGTGCCTGCAGCGGGGGGTGGGTGGGTATATACAATCAGCCCCAGCATTTT | CACSGGWVGIYNQPQHF
TRBJ1-6 | TRBV4-3 | . | . | TGCGCCAGCAGCCAAGTAATCGGACAAAACTCACCCCTCCACTTT | CASSQVIGQNSPLHF
TRBJ2-1 | TRBV14 | . | TRBD2 | TGTGCCAGCAGCCAAGTCCAGCGGGGGGGCAATGAGCAGTTCTTC | CASSQVQRGGNEQFF
TRBJ2-7 | TRBV3-1/TRBV3-2 | once | TRBD1 | TGTGCCAGCAGCCAAGGACAGGGGTTCGAGCAGTACTTC | CASSQGQGFEQYF
TRBJ1-2 | TRBV6-5 | . | TRBD1 | TGTGCCAGCAGTACCCAGGGGGGCGGCTATGGCTACACCTTC | CASSTQGGGYGYTF
TRBJ1-1 | TRBV7-2 | . | . | TGTGCCAGCAGCTTAGAGAGGGAGGGCACTGAAGCTTTCTTT | CASSLEREGTEAFF
TRBJ1-1 | TRBV29-1 | once | TRBD1 | TGCAGCGTTCGACCAGGGGGGATAGGCAACACTGAAGCTTTCTTT | CSVRPGGIGNTEAFF
TRBJ2-7 | TRBV6-2/TRBV6-3 | . | . | TGTGCCAGCAGTTACGGTTTCGTAAGCGGATCCCTCTACGAGCAGTACTTC | CASSYGFVSGSLYEQYF
TRBJ1-1 | TRBV12-3/TRBV12-4 | . | . | TGTGCCAGCAAACTGACCGAACGCACTGAAGCTTTCTTT | CASKLTERTEAFF
TRBJ1-5 | TRBV28 | . | TRBD1 | TGTGCCAGCACCATAGCCGACAGGGTAGACCAGCCCCAGCATTTT | CASTIADRVDQPQHF
TRBJ2-1 | TRBV6-5 | . | . | TGTGCCAGCAAAGATGGGGGGGCCCTCAATGAGCAGTTCTTC | CASKDGGALNEQFF
TRBJ1-6 | TRBV6-5 | . | . | TGTGCCAGCAGCACAGGGATTTATAATTCACCCCTCCACTTT | CASSTGIYNSPLHF
TRBJ2-1 | TRBV4-3 | . | TRBD2 | TGCGCCAGCAGCCAGGAGACTAGCGGGGGGGCCGATGAGCAGTTCTTC | CASSQETSGGADEQFF
TRBJ2-3 | TRBV28 | . | . | TGTGCCAGCAGTTTCGGGTCCAGTAGCACAGATACGCAGTATTTT | CASSFGSSSTDTQYF
TRBJ1-4 | TRBV28 | . | TRBD1 | TGTGCCAGCAGTAGCGGGACAGGGCAAAATGAAAAACTGTTTTTT | CASSSGTGQNEKLFF
TRBJ2-3 | TRBV7-2 | . | TRBD1 | TGTGCCAGCAGCTTTAACGGACAGGGAGGGCAGTATTTT | CASSFNGQGGQYF
TRBJ1-3 | TRBV7-9 | . | TRBD1 | TGTGCCAGCAGTTCGACAGGGGAGGGAAACACCATATATTTT | CASSSTGEGNTIYF
TRBJ2-3 | TRBV14 | . | TRBD2 | TGTGCCAGCAGCCAAGCGGCGGGGGTTACAGATACGCAGTATTTT | CASSQAAGVTDTQYF
TRBJ1-2 | TRBV23-1 | few | TRBD1 | TGCGCCAGCAGTCACTTCACACAGGGGACCTATGGCTACACCTTC | CASSHFTQGTYGYTF
TRBJ1-1 | TRBV7-2 | . | TRBD1 | TGTGCCAGCAGTTTTTCGGACAGGGGGGAGAACACTGAAGCTTTCTTT | CASSFSDRGENTEAFF
TRBJ1-4 | TRBV7-9 | . | TRBD1 | TGTGCCAGCAGCGCCGGACAGGGGACTAATGAAAAACTGTTTTTT | CASSAGQGTNEKLFF
TRBJ2-7 | TRBV11-2 | once | TRBD1 | TGTGCCAGCAGCTTGTCAGGGGACAGTTACGAGCAGTACTTC | CASSLSGDSYEQYF
TRBJ2-7 | TRBV27 | . | TRBD1 | TGTGCCAGCAGCTGGGGGACAGGCTACGAGCAGTACTTC | CASSWGTGYEQYF
TRBJ1-6 | TRBV30 | . | TRBD1 | TGTGCCTGGAGCATTCGGGGACAGTATAATTCACCCCTCCACTTT | CAWSIRGQYNSPLHF
TRBJ1-3 | TRBV28 | once | . | TGTGCCAGCAGTTATCACAGGTTCTCTGGAAACACCATATATTTT | CASSYHRFSGNTIYF
TRBJ2-5 | TRBV25-1 | . | . | TGTGCCAGCGGGCTAGCGGTGGGGGACAGTGAGACCCAGTACTTC | CASGLAVGDSETQYF
TRBJ2-5 | TRBV5-6 | once | . | TGTGCCAGCAGCATACGGGAGACCCAGTACTTC | CASSIRETQYF
TRBJ1-2 | TRBV7-3 | . | . | TGTGCCAGCAGCCAGACGGCTGGCGACATCTATGGCTACACCTTC | CASSQTAGDIYGYTF